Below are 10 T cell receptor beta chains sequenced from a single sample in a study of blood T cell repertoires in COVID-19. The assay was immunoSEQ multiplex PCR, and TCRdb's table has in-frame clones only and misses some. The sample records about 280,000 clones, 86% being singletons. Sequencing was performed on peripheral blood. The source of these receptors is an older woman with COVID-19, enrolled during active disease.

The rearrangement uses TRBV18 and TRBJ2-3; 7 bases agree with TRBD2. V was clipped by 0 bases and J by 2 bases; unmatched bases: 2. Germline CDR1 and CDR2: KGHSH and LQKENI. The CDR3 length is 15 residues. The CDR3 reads CASSPPSGSTDTQYF. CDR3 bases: TGTGCCAGCTCACCACCTAGCGGGTCCACAGATACGCAGTATTTT.

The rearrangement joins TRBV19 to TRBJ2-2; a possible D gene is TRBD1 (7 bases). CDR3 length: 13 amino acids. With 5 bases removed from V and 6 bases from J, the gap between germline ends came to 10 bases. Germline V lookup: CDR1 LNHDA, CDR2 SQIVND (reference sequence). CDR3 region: CASSGGTAGELFF. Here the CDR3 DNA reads TGTGCCAGTAGTGGCGGGACAGCCGGGGAGCTGTTTTTT.

The CDR3 nucleotides read TGTGCCAGCAGCACCATTAAGCGGGGGGCCTACAATGAGCAGTTCTTC. Amino acids: CASSTIKRGAYNEQFF. The chain has TRBV7-2 and TRBJ2-1, with 9 bases lining up with TRBD2. Per the germline V gene, CDR1 is SGHTA and CDR2 is FQGNSA. V dropped 5 bases and J dropped 2; count of bases not matched to a gene: 7. The CDR3 is made up of 16 amino acids.

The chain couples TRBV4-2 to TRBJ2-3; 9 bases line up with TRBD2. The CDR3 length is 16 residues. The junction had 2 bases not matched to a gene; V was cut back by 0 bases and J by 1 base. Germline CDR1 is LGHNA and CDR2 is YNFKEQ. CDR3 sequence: CASSQDGGGGTDTQYF. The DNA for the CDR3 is TGTGCCAGCAGCCAAGATGGCGGGGGGGGCACAGATACGCAGTATTTT.

As DNA, the CDR3 is TGTGCCAGCAGCGTAGGTTCTAGCGGAGATACGCAGTATTTT. Protein sequence: CASSVGSSGDTQYF. The rearrangement links TRBV9 to TRBJ2-3; 7 nucleotides agree with TRBD2. CDR3 length equals 14 residues. The J segment lost 5 bases and the V segment lost 0 bases, leaving 3 bases of the junction unmatched. Looked up from germline, CDR1 is SGDLS and CDR2 is YYNGEE.

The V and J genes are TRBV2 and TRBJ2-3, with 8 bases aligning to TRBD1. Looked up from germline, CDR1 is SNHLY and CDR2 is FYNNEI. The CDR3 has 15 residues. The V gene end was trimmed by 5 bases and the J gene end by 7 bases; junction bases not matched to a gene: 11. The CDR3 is CASSKQGGAQNTQYF. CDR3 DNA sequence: TGTGCCAGCAGTAAACAGGGGGGCGCTCAGAATACGCAGTATTTT.

The CDR3 region is CATRDRGLRDTQYF. The CDR3 DNA reads as TGTGCCACCCGGGACAGGGGGCTTAGAGATACGCAGTATTTT. The V call is TRBV24-1, the J call TRBJ2-3; TRBD1 agrees at 12 bases. With 9 bases clipped from V and 5 bases from J, the junction kept 5 bases outside the gene matches. The CDR3 length is 14 residues. Looked up from germline, CDR1 is KGHDR and CDR2 is SFDVKD.

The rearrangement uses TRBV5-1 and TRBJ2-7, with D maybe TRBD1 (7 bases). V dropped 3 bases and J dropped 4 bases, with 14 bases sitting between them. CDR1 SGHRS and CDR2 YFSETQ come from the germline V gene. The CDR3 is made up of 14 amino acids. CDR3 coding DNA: TGCGCCAGCAGCTCGTCCAGGGGGAGGTACGAGCAGTACTTC. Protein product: CASSSSRGRYEQYF.

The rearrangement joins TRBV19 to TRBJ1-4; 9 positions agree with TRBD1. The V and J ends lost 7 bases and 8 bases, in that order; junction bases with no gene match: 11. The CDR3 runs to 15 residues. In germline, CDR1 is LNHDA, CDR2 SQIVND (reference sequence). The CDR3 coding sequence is TGTGCCAGTACCCCTCTTACAGGGGGCCGGGAAAAACTGTTTTTT. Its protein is CASTPLTGGREKLFF.

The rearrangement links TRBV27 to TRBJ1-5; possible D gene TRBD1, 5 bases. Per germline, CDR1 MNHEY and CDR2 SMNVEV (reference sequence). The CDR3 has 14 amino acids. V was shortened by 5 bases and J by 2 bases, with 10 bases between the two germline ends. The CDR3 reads CASSTRVGNQPQHF. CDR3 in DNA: TGTGCCAGCAGTACCAGGGTGGGCAATCAGCCCCAGCATTTT.